These 11 T cell receptor beta chains share one sample of origin, sequenced in a study of blood T cell repertoires in COVID-19 (TCRdb year 2020). Library prep was done by the immunoSEQ multiplex PCR assay. What TCRdb holds here is the immuneACCESS table cut down to in-frame rearrangements. Part of the clones is not present; checked against another copy, under half of the missing clones reflect an unresolved V gene, and the others are unexplained. The sample yields 150,000 to 200,000 clones; 80% to 95% were counted once. The ten largest clones add up to about 4.6% of the sample. Sequenced material: peripheral blood. The receptors shown here come from a man aged 25 to 40 with COVID-19, enrolled during active disease.

The chain couples TRBV28 to TRBJ2-7, with D possibly being TRBD2 (5 bases). This CDR3 has 13 amino acids. V was trimmed by 3 bases and J by 6 bases, leaving 12 bases between them. Per the germline V gene, CDR1 is MDHEN and CDR2 is SYDVKM. The CDR3 region has the DNA TGTGCCAGCAGTTTTCGACTACTAAGCGAGCAGTACTTC. Translation: CASSFRLLSEQYF. The entire variable domain, with the rest obtained from reference TRBV28 and TRBJ2-7, is as follows: DVKVTQSSRYLVKRTGEKVFLECVQDMDHENMFWYRQDPGLGLRLIYFSYDVKMKEKGDIPEGYSVSREKKERFSLILESASTNQTSMYLCASSFRLLSEQYFGPGTRLTVT.

The chain is built from TRBV7-9 and TRBJ2-7, with 7 bases fitting TRBD1. From germline, CDR1 is SEHNR and CDR2 FQNEAQ (reference sequence). Germline trimming cut 4 bases from V and 3 bases from J; bases unmatched to any gene: 3. The CDR3 has 13 residues. CDR3 amino acids: CASSSGQYYEQYF. The CDR3 DNA reads as TGTGCCAGCAGCTCGGGACAGTACTACGAGCAGTACTTC.

The gene calls are TRBV2 and TRBJ2-5; no clear D. The germline V gene has CDR1 SNHLY and CDR2 FYNNEI. The CDR3 runs 12 residues. The V gene lost 1 base and the J gene lost 5 bases, with 5 bases spanning the gap. The CDR3: CASSEGLETQYF. In DNA, the CDR3 is TGTGCCAGCAGTGAAGGGCTGGAGACCCAGTACTTC.

The V call is TRBV10-3, the J call TRBJ1-2; a weak D match, TRBD1 (5 bases). The germline gives CDR1 ENHRY, CDR2 SYGVKD. This CDR3 comprises 12 residues. The V gene lost 2 bases and the J gene lost 7 bases, with 8 bases spanning the gap. CDR3 loop: CAISEDSRGYTF. Here the CDR3 DNA reads TGTGCCATCAGTGAGGACAGCCGTGGCTACACCTTC.

The chain uses TRBV7-2 and TRBJ2-4; D gene unclear. Germline CDR1 and CDR2: SGHTA and FQGNSA. The length of the CDR3 is 16 residues. V was cut by 1 base and J by 2 bases, with 12 bases left in between. The CDR3 here is CASSLVLPVPKNIQYF. CDR3 coding DNA: TGTGCCAGCAGCTTAGTGCTTCCGGTCCCCAAAAACATTCAGTACTTC.

The chain employs TRBV4-3 and TRBJ1-2, with D uncertain. Germline lookup yields CDR1 LGHNA and CDR2 YSLEER. CDR3 size: 15 residues. The V end was cut by 0 bases, the J end by 4 bases, with 12 bases between. The CDR3 loop reads CASSQDPSSGYGYTF. DNA for the CDR3: TGCGCCAGCAGCCAAGATCCATCCTCGGGCTATGGCTACACCTTC.

This clone came up a few times. The chain joins TRBV6-5 to TRBJ1-4, with D uncertain. Trimming shortened V by 5 bases and J by 4 bases, and 11 bases separated the two germline ends. CDR3 length: 14 residues. CDR1 and CDR2 from the germline V gene are MNHEY and SVGAGI. The CDR3 sequence is CASSTAGINEKLFF. CDR3 nucleotide sequence: TGTGCCAGCAGTACTGCGGGGATTAATGAAAAACTGTTTTTT.

This chain links TRBV19 with TRBJ1-1; TRBD1 is a possible D gene (5 bases). Trimming cost V 5 bases and J 8 bases, with 12 bases left between them. Germline values: CDR1 LNHDA, CDR2 SQIVND (reference sequence). This CDR3 region has 12 residues. The CDR3 loop reads CASSAGTAEAFF. CDR3 nucleotides: TGTGCCAGTAGTGCGGGGACCGCAGAAGCTTTCTTT.

The gene calls are TRBV10-2 and TRBJ2-7; 9 nucleotides agree with TRBD2. Losses at the gene ends were 6 bases for V and 1 base for J; bases not matched to a gene: 4. The germline CDR1 and CDR2 sequences are WSHSY and SAAADI. There are 14 residues in the CDR3. The CDR3 coding sequence is TGCGCCAGCAGAAAAACTAGCGGGTCCTACGAGCAGTACTTC. Translating it yields CASRKTSGSYEQYF.

The chain links TRBV5-6 to TRBJ2-7, with D unresolved. CDR3 size: 15 residues. Germline CDR1 and CDR2: SGHDT and YYEEEE. Trimming took off 5 bases at V and 3 bases at J, with 18 bases between the two ends. CDR3 bases: TGTGCCAGCAGTAACTCGCTCCAGGATAACTACGAGCAGTACTTC. Residues: CASSNSLQDNYEQYF.

This clone has just a few counts. The chain combines TRBV4-1 with TRBJ2-7, with a weak D call TRBD2 (5 bases). The CDR3 loop spans 15 amino acids. Trimming left V 1 base short and J 2 bases short, with 12 bases between. Germline V gene lookup returns CDR1 MGHRA and CDR2 YSYEKL. The CDR3 DNA reads as TGCGCCAGCAGCCAAGGGATAGCGCAAACCTACGAGCAGTACTTC. It codes for CASSQGIAQTYEQYF.